These 27 T cell receptor beta chains were sequenced from one sample in a study of blood T cell repertoires in COVID-19 (dated by TCRdb to about 2020). The library was generated by the immunoSEQ multiplex PCR assay. In TCRdb, the immuneACCESS table is reduced to in-frame sequences with V and J assigned. These tables do not hold every clone; where another copy was compared, an unresolved V gene accounts for under half, and the others remain unexplained. The sample table lists fewer than 350,000 clones, roughly 90% of them with a count of one. The ten largest clones add up to about 2.5% of the sample. The specimen was PBMCs or T cells enriched from blood (not recorded which). The receptors shown here come from a woman in her 40s with acute COVID-19.

The rearrangement uses TRBV11-3 and TRBJ2-1, with TRBD2 matching over 8 bases. Germline V lookup: CDR1 SGHNT, CDR2 YENEEA. V lost 3 bases, J lost 9 bases, and 4 bases stayed unmatched. The CDR3 covers 13 residues. This CDR3 reads CASSFSAGAEQFF. CDR3 nucleotides: TGTGCCAGCAGCTTCTCAGCGGGAGCTGAGCAGTTCTTC. Based on the CDR3 plus reference TRBV11-3 and TRBJ2-1, the full variable domain is EAGVVQSPRYKIIEKKQPVAFWCNPISGHNTLYWYLQNLGQGPELLIRYENEEAVDDSQLPKDRFSAERLKGVDSTLKIQPAELGDSAVYLCASSFSAGAEQFFGPGTRLTVL.

This chain joins TRBV5-1 and TRBJ2-1; TRBD2 agrees at 16 bases. The CDR3 is 16 residues long. Trimming at V came to 4 bases and at J to 9 bases, leaving 7 bases not matched to a gene. The germline V gene encodes CDR1 SGHRS and CDR2 YFSETQ. CDR3 in DNA: TGCGCCAGCAGCCTGGGACTAGCGGGAGGGCGGGGTGAGCAGTTCTTC. Its protein is CASSLGLAGGRGEQFF.

DNA of the CDR3: TGTGCCAGCAGCTTAGGTGGGCCGGGACAGGGTAAAACCCAAGCTTTCTTT. Protein sequence: CASSLGGPGQGKTQAFF. The rearrangement links TRBV11-2 to TRBJ1-1, with TRBD1 matching over 9 bases. Trimming at V came to 1 base and at J to 9 bases, leaving 15 bases not matched to a gene. CDR1 SGHAT and CDR2 FQNNGV come from the germline V gene. CDR3 size: 17 residues.

The J gene is TRBJ2-7, the V gene TRBV7-9; D perhaps matches TRBD2 (5 bases). In germline, CDR1 is SEHNR, CDR2 FQNEAQ (reference sequence). The CDR3 has 12 amino acids. The V gene lost 5 bases and the J gene lost 7 bases, with 12 bases spanning the gap. CDR3 bases: TGTGCCAGCAGCCCGCCACGGGGTGAGCAGTACTTC. Its translation: CASSPPRGEQYF.

This chain connects TRBV5-1 to TRBJ2-3, with D perhaps TRBD2 (5 bases). Germline V gene data show CDR1 as SGHRS and CDR2 as YFSETQ. The CDR3 length is 15 residues. Between the trimmed V and J ends, which lost 5 bases and 6 bases, there was a span of 19 bases. The CDR3: CASRSGALPADTQYF. CDR3 coding DNA: TGCGCCAGCAGAAGCGGAGCACTCCCGGCGGATACGCAGTATTTT. The whole variable domain, filled in from reference TRBV5-1 and TRBJ2-3, reads KAGVTQTPRYLIKTRGQQVTLSCSPISGHRSVSWYQQTPGQGLQFLFEYFSETQRNKGNFPGRFSGRQFSNSRSEMNVSTLELGDSALYLCASRSGALPADTQYFGPGTRLTVL.

The chain links TRBV19 to TRBJ1-6, with TRBD1 as a possible D gene (6 bases). V shed 10 bases and J shed 8 bases, with 18 bases lying between them. Germline values: CDR1 LNHDA, CDR2 SQIVND (reference sequence). The CDR3 contains 14 residues. The CDR3 loop reads CATKNRAGDSPLHF. CDR3 coding DNA: TGTGCCACCAAGAACAGGGCTGGCGATTCACCCCTCCACTTT.

The chain combines TRBV5-5 with TRBJ1-1; no reliable D call. The CDR3 is 15 amino acids. Per the germline V gene, CDR1 is SGHKS and CDR2 is YYEKEE (reference sequence). Trimming removed 4 bases from V and 0 bases from J, with 13 bases in between. DNA of the CDR3: TGTGCCAGCAGCGGAGGCGGAGGATTGAACACTGAAGCTTTCTTT. Protein product: CASSGGGGLNTEAFF.

V is TRBV5-1 and J is TRBJ2-7; 9 nucleotides match TRBD1. The CDR3 length is 15 residues. Germline-derived CDR1 and CDR2 are SGHRS and YFSETQ. Germline trimming cut 0 bases from V and 3 bases from J; bases unmatched to any gene: 4. The CDR3 nucleotides are TGCGCCAGCAGCTTGGGGGACAGGGAATTCTACGAGCAGTACTTC. Residues: CASSLGDREFYEQYF. Full variable domain (rest looked up from reference TRBV5-1 and TRBJ2-7): KAGVTQTPRYLIKTRGQQVTLSCSPISGHRSVSWYQQTPGQGLQFLFEYFSETQRNKGNFPGRFSGRQFSNSRSEMNVSTLELGDSALYLCASSLGDREFYEQYFGPGTRLTVT.

This clone was recorded a few times. The chain recombines TRBV18 with TRBJ2-6; tentative D call: TRBD2 (5 bases). Trimming shortened V by 4 bases and J by 3 bases, and 13 bases separated the two germline ends. Per germline, CDR1 KGHSH and CDR2 LQKENI. The CDR3 spans 16 residues. In DNA form, the CDR3 reads TGTGCCAGCTCACAACGGCCCAGCGGTGGGGCCAACGTCCTGACTTTC. It yields the protein CASSQRPSGGANVLTF.

This sequence joins TRBV7-2 and TRBJ2-3; 8 nucleotides match TRBD2. Germline assignment: CDR1 SGHTA and CDR2 FQGNSA. This CDR3 is built from 18 residues. V lost 3 bases to trimming and J lost 4 bases; unmatched junction nucleotides: 15. The CDR3 protein is CASSLGIGGSGGADTQYF. The CDR3 coding sequence is TGTGCCAGCAGCTTGGGGATCGGAGGAAGCGGGGGTGCAGATACGCAGTATTTT.

J is TRBJ1-1 and V is TRBV11-2; the match to TRBD1 covers 11 bases. CDR1 SGHAT and CDR2 FQNNGV come from the germline V gene. The CDR3 is 14 residues long. V gave up 5 bases and J gave up 7 bases; unmatched junction bases: 6. The CDR3 protein is CASSLTDRGLEAFF. The CDR3 region has the DNA TGTGCCAGCAGCCTAACGGACAGGGGGCTTGAAGCTTTCTTT.

The V and J genes are TRBV13 and TRBJ1-2; a weak D match, TRBD1 (6 bases). Germline assignment: CDR1 PRHDT and CDR2 FYEKMQ (reference sequence). This CDR3 contains 15 residues. Trimming took off 5 bases at V and 0 bases at J, with 13 bases between the two ends. CDR3 nucleotide sequence: TGTGCCAGCAGCCAAAGGACAGAGTCTAACTATGGCTACACCTTC. Translating it yields CASSQRTESNYGYTF.

The gene calls are TRBV11-2 and TRBJ2-5; 8 bases fit TRBD1. V shed 6 bases, J shed 5 bases, and the junction held 5 bases outside the gene matches. The germline CDR1 and CDR2 sequences are SGHAT and FQNNGV. The CDR3 length is 13 residues. For the CDR3, the DNA is TGTGCCAGCAGTTGGACAGGGTCGGAGACCCAGTACTTC. Translation: CASSWTGSETQYF. Combining the CDR3 with reference TRBV11-2 and TRBJ2-5 gives the whole variable domain EAGVAQSPRYKIIEKRQSVAFWCNPISGHATLYWYQQILGQGPKLLIQFQNNGVVDDSQLPKDRFSAERLKGVDSTLKIQPAKLEDSAVYLCASSWTGSETQYFGPGTRLLVL.

V gene TRBV19 combines with J gene TRBJ1-5; no reliable D call. Germline V gives CDR1 LNHDA, CDR2 SQIVND (reference sequence). This CDR3 is 15 amino acids long. The V gene lost 1 base and the J gene lost 0 bases, with 7 bases spanning the gap. CDR3 protein: CASSIAVNSNQPQHF. The CDR3, as DNA: TGTGCCAGTAGTATAGCAGTTAATAGCAATCAGCCCCAGCATTTT.

J is TRBJ1-2 and V is TRBV30, with unresolved D. The germline V and J ends were trimmed by 8 bases and 7 bases, with 8 bases remaining between them. This CDR3 has 9 amino acids. In germline, CDR1 is GTSNPN, CDR2 SVGIG (reference sequence). For the CDR3, the DNA is TGTGCCCTTGAGGCTGGCTACACCTTC. Its translation is CALEAGYTF.

This clone was detected once. V is TRBV2 and J is TRBJ2-7; 7 positions agree with TRBD1. Trimming cost V 4 bases and J 2 bases; bases outside gene matches: 2. In germline, CDR1 is SNHLY, CDR2 FYNNEI. The CDR3 spans 13 residues. The CDR3 here is CASSVQGAYEQYF. The CDR3, as DNA: TGTGCCAGCAGTGTTCAGGGGGCCTACGAGCAGTACTTC.

The CDR3 loop reads CASSLLSAGANTEAFF. The CDR3 coding sequence is TGTGCCAGCAGTTTACTGTCAGCGGGGGCCAACACTGAAGCTTTCTTT. This chain connects TRBV28 to TRBJ1-1; TRBD1 might be the D (6 bases). The CDR3 spans 16 residues. Trimming took off 2 bases at V and 2 bases at J, with 15 bases between the two ends. Germline CDR1 MDHEN, CDR2 SYDVKM.

This chain links TRBV18 with TRBJ2-6, with TRBD1 matching over 7 bases. Germline CDR1 reads KGHSH; CDR2 reads LQKENI. The CDR3 totals 18 residues. V trimming: 3 bases; J trimming: 1 base; junction bases outside the gene matches: 9. The DNA of the CDR3 is TGTGCCAGCTCACCCACCGGGACAGTCCCGTCTGGGGCCAACGTCCTGACTTTC. This codes for CASSPTGTVPSGANVLTF.

The chain couples TRBV5-1 to TRBJ1-1, with D perhaps matching TRBD1 (6 bases). V was cut by 0 bases and J by 4 bases, with 7 bases left in between. Per germline, CDR1 SGHRS and CDR2 YFSETQ. The CDR3 loop spans 13 amino acids. The DNA of the CDR3 is TGCGCCAGCAGCTTGGTACAGGGCACTGAAGCTTTCTTT. It specifies CASSLVQGTEAFF.

This clone was seen a handful of times. The chain uses TRBV28 and TRBJ1-2; no definite D call. Between the trimmed V and J ends, which lost 6 bases and 8 bases, there was a span of 19 bases. CDR1 is MDHEN and CDR2 is SYDVKM in the germline V gene. This CDR3 region has 14 residues. Written as DNA, the CDR3 is TGTGCCAGCAGGGCGGGAAGCCTGACGAGCGGCTACACCTTC. This gives the protein CASRAGSLTSGYTF.

This clone was counted a single time. The V call is TRBV6-1, the J call TRBJ2-6; D is unresolved. This CDR3 comprises 15 residues. Germline V gene data show CDR1 as MNHNS and CDR2 as SASEGT. Trimming shortened V by 1 base and J by 7 bases, and 11 bases separated the two germline ends. CDR3 nucleotide sequence: TGTGCCAGCAGTGAAGGGCTTGTACGTGCCAACGTCCTGACTTTC. It encodes CASSEGLVRANVLTF.

The chain combines TRBV2 with TRBJ2-7; maybe TRBD2 (6 bases). The CDR3 runs 13 residues. Germline CDR1 and CDR2: SNHLY and FYNNEI. Trimming removed 8 bases at V and 3 bases at J, with 14 bases between. The CDR3 sequence is CASGGDSYYEQYF. CDR3 coding DNA: TGTGCCAGCGGCGGGGACTCCTACTACGAGCAGTACTTC.

This sequence joins TRBV11-3 and TRBJ2-7; no firm D call. Trimming pared 8 bases from V and 7 bases from J, leaving 18 bases between. The CDR3 runs to 13 residues. Germline V lookup: CDR1 SGHNT, CDR2 YENEEA. CDR3 amino acids: CASLKELGEEQYF. CDR3 bases: TGTGCCAGCCTTAAGGAGCTCGGTGAAGAGCAGTACTTC.

With respect to this clone: One junction end disagrees with the germline gene, perhaps due to a read error. This chain uses TRBV29-1 with TRBJ2-7; perhaps TRBD2 as D (6 bases). Germline V CDR1 and CDR2: SQVTM, ANQGSEA. The CDR3 loop spans 11 amino acids. CDR3 amino acids: CSVRGRRGPVF. CDR3 DNA: TGCAGCGTGAGGGGCCGGCGGGGCCCAGTGTTC.

V is TRBV30 and J is TRBJ2-1; 8 bases are a match to TRBD2. V shed 5 bases and J 4 bases; nucleotides not matched to a gene: 7. Germline V gene data show CDR1 as GTSNPN and CDR2 as SVGIG (reference sequence). The length of the CDR3 is 14 residues. The CDR3 region is CAWGTSGLYNEQFF. DNA of the CDR3: TGTGCCTGGGGTACTAGCGGTTTATACAATGAGCAGTTCTTC.

The J gene is TRBJ1-6, the V gene TRBV30; the D gene is possibly TRBD1 (6 bases). CDR1 and CDR2 (germline): GTSNPN, SVGIG (reference sequence). The length of the CDR3 is 14 residues. The germline V and J ends were trimmed by 0 bases and 5 bases, with 8 bases remaining between them. This chain's CDR3 is CAWSVGQNNSPLHF. The CDR3 DNA reads TGTGCCTGGAGTGTAGGACAGAATAATTCACCCCTCCACTTT.

A word on this clone: One junction end does not reproduce the germline sequence, and a read error may be involved. The DNA for the CDR3 is TGTGCCAGCAGCTGGGGGACAGGGAAGGAGCTATTC. Protein: CASSWGTGKELF. The rearrangement uses TRBV5-6 and TRBJ1-2; 9 nucleotides agree with TRBD1. CDR3 length equals 12 residues. Per the germline V gene, CDR1 is SGHDT and CDR2 is YYEEEE.